The 5 T cell receptor beta chains below all came from one sample that was sequenced in a study of T cells in localized non-small cell lung cancer. Profiling relied on immunoSEQ multiplex PCR, and the TCRdb table lists in-frame clones only, not all of them. The sample shows about 74,000 clones, roughly 84% of them seen only once. Sequencing was performed on peripheral blood, taken before any cancer treatment. These receptors were obtained from a female donor older than 55 with stage I lung adenocarcinoma.

The chain employs TRBV6-5 and TRBJ2-1; D remains ambiguous. V dropped 6 bases and J dropped 0 bases, with 12 bases sitting between them. The CDR3 is made up of 15 amino acids. Looked up from germline, CDR1 is MNHEY and CDR2 is SVGAGI. The CDR3 DNA reads as TGTGCCAGCAGCCGCCTACAAGTCTCCTACAATGAGCAGTTCTTC. It codes for CASSRLQVSYNEQFF.

The V gene is TRBV9, the J gene TRBJ2-6; D uncertain. V lost 4 bases and J 0 bases, leaving 11 bases between the germline ends. The V gene's germline CDR1 is SGDLS and CDR2 YYNGEE. The CDR3 contains 16 residues. In DNA form, the CDR3 reads TGTGCCAGCAGCCGCAACCCAGGCTCTGGGGCCAACGTCCTGACTTTC. Residues: CASSRNPGSGANVLTF. The full variable domain, its missing parts supplied by reference TRBV9 and TRBJ2-6, is DSGVTQTPKHLITATGQRVTLRCSPRSGDLSVYWYQQSLDQGLQFLIQYYNGEERAKGNILERFSAQQFPDLHSELNLSSLELGDSALYFCASSRNPGSGANVLTFGAGSRLTVL.

The V and J genes are TRBV19 and TRBJ2-2; the D gene is possibly TRBD2 (6 bases). Deletions cut 2 bases from V and 4 bases from J, with 14 bases between. CDR1 and CDR2 from the germline V gene are LNHDA and SQIVND (reference sequence). The CDR3 spans 16 residues. CDR3 residues: CASSISTASATGELFF. The CDR3 coding sequence is TGTGCCAGTAGTATAAGTACCGCTAGCGCCACCGGGGAGCTGTTTTTT.

The genes are TRBV27 and TRBJ2-1, with a possible D match to TRBD1 (5 bases). Germline V lookup: CDR1 MNHEY, CDR2 SMNVEV (reference sequence). This CDR3 is 13 amino acids long. V lost 2 bases, J lost 5 bases, and 7 bases lay in between. CDR3 DNA sequence: TGTGCCAGCAGTTTAACAGGCCACAATGAGCAGTTCTTC. It encodes CASSLTGHNEQFF.

This clone was observed a few times. The chain joins TRBV19 to TRBJ1-1, with 7 bases that match TRBD1. CDR3 length: 14 residues. CDR1 LNHDA and CDR2 SQIVND come from the germline V gene (reference sequence). The ends lost 4 bases at V and 1 base at J; junction bases unmatched: 3. For the CDR3, the DNA is TGTGCCAGTAGTAGAAGGGACAGGAACACTGAAGCTTTCTTT. This encodes CASSRRDRNTEAFF.